Listed below are T cell receptor beta chains from one sample, sequenced in a study of blood T cells in healthy people across ages. TCRdb used MiXCR to reprocess the 5' RACE reads, holding one entry per CDR3 protein. The table includes under 2,000,000 distinct CDR3 sequences, around half detected once. Sequenced: blood. These receptors were collected from a woman aged 40-49 years in good health. CDR3s include the opening cysteine and the closing phenylalanine or tryptophan. Each record gives: clone size, V gene, D gene, J gene, CDR3 protein, CDR3 DNA. D genes are given only for firm matches. The size field is filled for only some rows; it gives once, few, many or a size class.

-,TRBV12-3/TRBV12-4,-,TRBJ2-5,CASRSLGGPGETQYF,TGTGCCAGCAGGAGCCTCGGAGGGCCGGGGGAGACCCAGTACTTC
-,TRBV11-2,TRBD1,TRBJ2-5,CASSLGETGRVETQYF,TGTGCCAGCAGCTTAGGGGAGACAGGGAGAGTAGAGACCCAGTACTTC
few,TRBV7-2,-,TRBJ2-1,CASSLGSNRRFRNEQFF,TGTGCCAGCAGCTTAGGTTCGAACAGGCGATTTCGTAATGAGCAGTTCTTC
few,TRBV2,-,TRBJ1-2,CAILTGNGGYTF,TGTGCCATCCTAACAGGGAACGGTGGCTACACCTTC
-,TRBV7-9,TRBD1,TRBJ1-6,CASSDRDRDGSPLHF,TGTGCCAGCAGCGACCGGGACAGGGATGGCTCACCCCTCCACTTT
-,TRBV7-2,TRBD2,TRBJ2-1,CASSLVASGGHFRGQFF,TGTGCCAGCAGCTTAGTAGCGAGCGGGGGCCACTTTAGAGGGCAGTTCTTC
few,TRBV27,-,TRBJ2-7,CASSVSGSPEQYF,TGTGCCAGCAGTGTATCAGGTAGCCCCGAGCAGTACTTC
-,TRBV10-3,TRBD1,TRBJ2-7,CAISLQGSQQYF,TGTGCCATCAGCCTACAGGGGTCCCAGCAGTACTTC
-,TRBV28,-,TRBJ2-5,CASSLSDGGGETQYF,TGTGCCAGCAGTTTATCGGACGGGGGAGGAGAGACCCAGTACTTC
-,TRBV4-1,TRBD1,TRBJ2-5,CASSQIIVDRGRETQYF,TGCGCCAGCAGCCAAATTATCGTGGACAGGGGGCGAGAGACCCAGTACTTC
many,TRBV9,-,TRBJ2-5,CASSVSGVGETQYF,TGTGCCAGCAGCGTATCCGGGGTAGGAGAGACCCAGTACTTC
-,TRBV21-1,-,TRBJ2-7,CASCAGQHYEQYF,TGTGCCAGCTGCGCGGGACAACACTACGAGCAGTACTTC
-,TRBV24-1,-,TRBJ1-2,CATSDSGTFYGYTF,TGTGCCACCAGTGATTCCGGGACCTTCTATGGCTACACCTTC
-,TRBV2,-,TRBJ1-2,CATSGGIPYGYTF,TGTGCCACCTCCGGAGGCATACCCTATGGCTACACCTTC
-,TRBV4-3,-,TRBJ2-2,CASSQDRAGTNTGELFF,TGCGCCAGCAGCCAAGACCGAGCAGGGACAAACACCGGGGAGCTGTTTTTT
-,TRBV5-6,-,TRBJ2-3,CASSKGIQSTDTQYF,TGTGCCAGCAGCAAGGGCATACAAAGCACAGATACGCAGTATTTT
-,TRBV28,TRBD1,TRBJ2-5,CASSPSGTGVRETQYF,TGTGCCAGCAGTCCCTCCGGGACAGGGGTTCGGGAGACCCAGTACTTC
-,TRBV28,-,TRBJ1-6,CASILGRYNSPLHF,TGTGCCAGCATCCTCGGACGTTATAATTCACCCCTCCACTTT
once,TRBV20-1,TRBD1,TRBJ2-1,CSADPGGAYNEQFF,TGCAGTGCCGACCCAGGGGGCGCCTACAATGAGCAGTTCTTC
-,TRBV29-1,-,TRBJ2-2,CSGQGTNTGELFF,TGCAGCGGGCAGGGGACTAACACCGGGGAGCTGTTTTTT
-,TRBV11-2,-,TRBJ1-1,CASSLGWLNTEAFF,TGTGCCAGCAGCTTAGGGTGGTTGAACACTGAAGCTTTCTTT
-,TRBV28,-,TRBJ2-1,CASTKTGHNEQFF,TGTGCCAGCACCAAAACGGGTCACAATGAGCAGTTCTTC
-,TRBV5-1,-,TRBJ2-1,CASNLDGGEPEQFF,TGCGCCAGCAATTTAGACGGAGGGGAGCCTGAGCAGTTCTTC
-,TRBV12-3/TRBV12-4,-,TRBJ1-2,CASSPEGYYGYTF,TGTGCCAGCAGCCCCGAGGGATACTATGGCTACACCTTC
-,TRBV10-3,TRBD1,TRBJ2-1,CAISATGQGETQFF,TGTGCCATCAGTGCGACAGGGCAGGGGGAGACCCAGTTCTTC
-,TRBV18,-,TRBJ2-7,CASSPSRTYEQYF,TGTGCCAGCTCACCAAGCAGGACCTACGAGCAGTACTTC
-,TRBV7-2,TRBD2,TRBJ2-1,CASSFTGLAGGYNEQFF,TGTGCCAGCAGCTTCACAGGACTAGCGGGGGGTTACAATGAGCAGTTCTTC
-,TRBV27,TRBD2,TRBJ2-3,CASSPTGLAHNTDTQYF,TGTGCCAGCAGTCCCACCGGACTAGCCCATAACACAGATACGCAGTATTTT
-,TRBV7-6,TRBD1,TRBJ2-5,CASSHDAQGVPGYF,TGTGCCAGCAGCCATGATGCGCAGGGGGTCCCGGGGTACTTC
-,TRBV27,-,TRBJ2-7,CASSPLSRRDTAYEQYF,TGTGCCAGCAGTCCATTAAGTAGGCGGGACACGGCCTACGAGCAGTACTTC
few,TRBV5-1,-,TRBJ2-7,CASSLVGAHYSYEQYF,TGCGCCAGCAGCTTGGTGGGCGCTCACTACTCCTACGAGCAGTACTTC
few,TRBV28,-,TRBJ2-3,CASLTGGGGHTDTQYF,TGTGCCAGTCTAACTGGAGGGGGGGGACACACAGATACGCAGTATTTT
few,TRBV6-6,-,TRBJ2-7,CASSYVGASGYEQYF,TGTGCCAGCAGTTACGTAGGGGCCTCGGGTTACGAGCAGTACTTC
few,TRBV7-2,TRBD2,TRBJ2-5,CASSATSGGREETQYF,TGTGCCAGCAGCGCGACTAGCGGGGGGCGGGAGGAGACCCAGTACTTC
-,TRBV12-5,-,TRBJ1-2,CASAIGHLLSGYTF,TGTGCTAGTGCCATCGGCCATTTATTATCTGGCTACACCTTC
few,TRBV6-5,TRBD2,TRBJ2-1,CASSAAGGSNEQFF,TGTGCCAGCAGTGCAGCGGGGGGTTCGAATGAGCAGTTCTTC
-,TRBV6-2/TRBV6-3,TRBD2,TRBJ2-7,CASSDRPRGGEQYF,TGTGCCAGCAGTGACAGGCCCCGGGGGGGCGAGCAGTACTTC
few,TRBV29-1,-,TRBJ1-2,CSVVARGNRDGYTF,TGCAGCGTTGTCGCTCGGGGGAATCGGGATGGCTACACCTTC
-,TRBV9,-,TRBJ2-1,CASSVGGGPPFF,TGTGCCAGCAGCGTAGGAGGGGGGCCCCCGTTCTTC
-,TRBV12-3/TRBV12-4,TRBD2,TRBJ2-1,CASSRLAGCYNEQFF,TGTGCCAGCAGTAGGCTAGCGGGGTGTTACAATGAGCAGTTCTTC
many,TRBV29-1,-,TRBJ1-2,CSVEDLSGGYTF,TGCAGCGTTGAAGATCTGAGCGGTGGCTACACCTTC
few,TRBV5-1,TRBD2,TRBJ2-5,CASTLGGARETQYF,TGCGCCAGCACCCTGGGAGGGGCCAGGGAGACCCAGTACTTC
-,TRBV24-1,TRBD1,TRBJ2-3,CATSDPISGTGGRTDTQYF,TGTGCCACCAGTGATCCAATCTCCGGGACAGGGGGCCGCACAGATACGCAGTATTTT
-,TRBV24-1,TRBD1,TRBJ2-7,CATSDLRDRGVYYEQYF,TGTGCCACCAGTGATTTGAGGGACAGGGGAGTCTACTACGAGCAGTACTTC
-,TRBV6-6,-,TRBJ1-5,CASRAGDYNQPQHF,TGTGCCAGCAGGGCAGGGGACTACAATCAGCCCCAGCATTTT
few,TRBV28,TRBD2,TRBJ2-7,CASRKAGGYEQYF,TGTGCCAGCAGGAAAGCGGGGGGATACGAGCAGTACTTC
-,TRBV7-2,-,TRBJ2-3,CASRLPPDTQYF,TGTGCCAGCAGATTACCCCCCGATACGCAGTATTTT
-,TRBV20-1,-,TRBJ2-5,CSARDWGGETQYF,TGCAGTGCTAGAGATTGGGGTGGGGAGACCCAGTACTTC
once,TRBV5-1,-,TRBJ2-7,CASSLLQGEQYF,TGCGCCAGCAGCTTGTTGCAGGGCGAGCAGTACTTC